Listed below are T cell receptor beta chains from one sample, sequenced in a study of vaccination and CD4 T cells after COVID-19. TCRdb recomputed calls from the PCR reads with MiXCR, one row per CDR3 protein. Of about 15,000 distinct CDR3 sequences in the sample, 53% were seen once. What these receptors recognize is not known. Sequences were derived from CD4+ T cells from blood, cultured in vitro, sampled before SARS-CoV-2 vaccination. These TCRs come from a human donor who had recovered from COVID-19. The CDR3 runs from the conserved cysteine through the conserved F or W. Fields, in order: V gene, J gene, CDR3 protein.

TRBV2	TRBJ1-5	CASSEGGIEPQHF
TRBV29-1	TRBJ2-7	CSVGPGTFNEQYF
TRBV6-1	TRBJ1-6	CASTLDRAAYNSPLHF
TRBV2	TRBJ1-1	CASSTRGPAFF
TRBV15	TRBJ2-5	CATSVRTSGRGETQYF
TRBV19	TRBJ2-5	CASSMNTGPQYF
TRBV5-4	TRBJ1-2	CASSAIKGGDGYTF
TRBV30	TRBJ1-2	CAWAPGTANYGYTF
TRBV11-1	TRBJ2-2	CASRGGGLARPTGELFF
TRBV20-1	TRBJ1-2	CSARAMEGYTF
TRBV6-2/TRBV6-3	TRBJ1-1	CASNNDRGRRDTEAFF
TRBV10-3	TRBJ1-2	CAISEQFYGYTF